What follows are 29 T cell receptor beta chains derived from one specimen sequenced in a study of early T cells in non-severe SARS-CoV-2 infection. From the 5' RACE reads, TCRdb called clonotypes with MiXCR, one entry per CDR3 protein. The data contain about 46,000 distinct CDR3 sequences, approximately 5.9% of them singletons. Sequencing was performed on whole blood, taken at baseline. The receptors were sampled from an adult who was a healthcare worker with PCR-confirmed SARS-CoV-2 infection or an uninfected control (not recorded which).

In its sample, this clonotype was seen many times. The rearrangement links TRBV9 to TRBJ2-5; D might be TRBD1 (5 bases). Germline CDR1 SGDLS, CDR2 YYNGEE. The CDR3 contains 14 residues. Trimming pared 3 bases from V and 5 bases from J, leaving 14 bases between. The CDR3 nucleotides are TGTGCCAGCAGCGCCACAGGTTCCCAGGAGACCCAGTACTTC. Its translation: CASSATGSQETQYF. Drawing the rest from reference TRBV9 and TRBJ2-5, the complete variable domain is DSGVTQTPKHLITATGQRVTLRCSPRSGDLSVYWYQQSLDQGLQFLIQYYNGEERAKGNILERFSAQQFPDLHSELNLSSLELGDSALYFCASSATGSQETQYFGPGTRLLVL.

This clonotype was counted a few times. The gene calls are TRBV15 and TRBJ2-7; unclear D gene. The CDR3 has 13 residues. Germline loops: CDR1 LNHNV, CDR2 YYDKDF (reference sequence). The V gene lost 0 bases and the J gene lost 5 bases, with 8 bases spanning the gap. The CDR3 region has the DNA TGTGCCACCAGCAGAGAGGGCCGTAACGAGCAGTACTTC. Amino acid sequence: CATSREGRNEQYF.

This clonotype was picked up many times. The chain couples TRBV12-3 or TRBV12-4 to TRBJ2-3; 7 nucleotides agree with TRBD2. This CDR3 is built from 17 residues. J gave up 2 bases and V 4 bases, and 12 bases lay outside the gene matches. The CDR3, as DNA: TGTGCCAGCAGTTCCCCCGGGGTGAGCGGGGCCACAGATACGCAGTATTTT. It encodes CASSSPGVSGATDTQYF.

This clonotype was picked up many times. V usage is TRBV28 and J usage is TRBJ1-4; 7 bases match TRBD1. The CDR3 length is 16 residues. V was pared by 5 bases and J by 0 bases, with 6 bases of the junction left unmatched. Germline CDR1 reads MDHEN; CDR2 reads SYDVKM. Written as DNA, the CDR3 is TGTGCCAGCAGTGTTACAGGGGCCGCAACTAATGAAAAACTGTTTTTT. This translates into CASSVTGAATNEKLFF.

This clonotype was seen many times. The chain links TRBV6-1 to TRBJ1-5, with unresolved D. V dropped 6 bases and J dropped 3 bases, with 12 bases sitting between them. The CDR3 spans 14 residues. Per the germline V gene, CDR1 is MNHNS and CDR2 is SASEGT. The CDR3: CASSSPGDNQPQHF. Written as DNA, the CDR3 is TGTGCCAGCAGCAGCCCGGGAGACAATCAGCCCCAGCATTTT.

In this sample, this clonotype turned up many times. The V call is TRBV5-1, the J call TRBJ2-1; 9 bases fit TRBD1. The germline CDR1 and CDR2 sequences are SGHRS and YFSETQ. With 4 bases clipped from V and 6 bases from J, the junction kept 5 bases outside the gene matches. The CDR3 is made up of 14 amino acids. The CDR3 DNA sequence: TGCGCCAGCAGCCCAAGGGACAGGGCCAATGAGCAGTTCTTC. It encodes CASSPRDRANEQFF. The full variable domain, with the rest looked up from reference TRBV5-1 and TRBJ2-1, is KAGVTQTPRYLIKTRGQQVTLSCSPISGHRSVSWYQQTPGQGLQFLFEYFSETQRNKGNFPGRFSGRQFSNSRSEMNVSTLELGDSALYLCASSPRDRANEQFFGPGTRLTVL.

This clonotype has a count of ten or more. This chain connects TRBV6-2 or TRBV6-3 to TRBJ2-7; perhaps D is TRBD1 or TRBD2 (5 bases each). The germline CDR1 and CDR2 sequences are MNHEY and SVGEGT. The V and J ends lost 6 bases and 7 bases respectively, with 16 bases between them. The CDR3 sequence is 13 residues long. The DNA for the CDR3 is TGTGCCAGCAGGACTTGGGACGACCGTGAGCAGTACTTC. Protein: CASRTWDDREQYF.

This clonotype has more than one count but fewer than ten. The gene calls are TRBV7-9 and TRBJ1-2; TRBD1 matches at 11 bases. The CDR3 has 16 residues. CDR1 SEHNR and CDR2 FQNEAQ come from the germline V gene (reference sequence). J gave up 4 bases and V 5 bases, and 9 bases lay outside the gene matches. The CDR3 DNA reads TGTGCCAGCAGCCCCGGGGGACAGGGGGAGGGCTATGGCTACACCTTC. Translated: CASSPGGQGEGYGYTF.

In its sample, this clonotype was seen many times. The chain is built from TRBV5-1 and TRBJ2-1, with a weak D call TRBD2 (5 bases). CDR1 and CDR2 from the germline V gene are SGHRS and YFSETQ. This CDR3 comprises 18 residues. Trimming shortened V by 0 bases and J by 4 bases, and 20 bases separated the two germline ends. CDR3 DNA sequence: TGCGCCAGCAGCTTGGAACTAGTGAACGGTTTTGAGTACAATGAGCAGTTCTTC. Its protein is CASSLELVNGFEYNEQFF.

In this sample, this clonotype turned up many times. CDR3 sequence: CSATNYEQYF. CDR3 DNA: TGCAGTGCCACAAACTACGAGCAGTACTTC. J is TRBJ2-7 and V is TRBV20-1; D remains unclear. Trimming pared 6 bases from V and 3 bases from J, leaving 6 bases between. In germline, CDR1 is DFQATT, CDR2 SNEGSKA (reference sequence). This CDR3 is built from 10 residues.

This clonotype was found many times. The chain employs TRBV6-1 and TRBJ2-1; D might be TRBD1 (5 bases). Germline V CDR1 and CDR2: MNHNS, SASEGT. The CDR3 sequence is 15 residues long. V was pared by 4 bases and J by 8 bases, with 18 bases between. CDR3 sequence (DNA): TGTGCCAGCAGTGGTCAGGGTATTCCGATCTATGAGCAGTTCTTC. Its translation is CASSGQGIPIYEQFF.

The V and J genes are TRBV4-1 and TRBJ2-7; 11 nucleotides match TRBD2. J lost 5 bases, V lost 5 bases, and 5 bases had no gene match. This CDR3 spans 14 amino acids. CDR1 and CDR2 (germline): MGHRA, YSYEKL. The CDR3 here is CASSIGTSGDEQYF. CDR3 nucleotides: TGCGCCAGCAGCATAGGGACTAGCGGTGACGAGCAGTACTTC.

This clonotype was detected many times. J is TRBJ2-7 and V is TRBV14; the match to TRBD1 covers 11 bases. The germline V gene has CDR1 SGHDN and CDR2 FVKESK. The CDR3 contains 13 residues. V lost 4 bases to trimming and J lost 7 bases; unmatched junction nucleotides: 3. CDR3 sequence: CASSLGTGGEQYF. The CDR3 coding sequence is TGTGCCAGCAGCCTCGGGACAGGGGGAGAGCAGTACTTC.

Many counts were recorded for this clonotype. The rearrangement uses TRBV28 and TRBJ2-7; D possibly corresponds to TRBD2 (6 bases). Germline assignment: CDR1 MDHEN and CDR2 SYDVKM. The ends were cut back, 10 bases at V and 2 bases at J, with 18 bases in the middle. The CDR3 length is 14 residues. CDR3 DNA: TGTGCCACCTACCCCGGGAGACTCCCCTACGAGCAGTACTTC. It encodes CATYPGRLPYEQYF.

The rearrangement joins TRBV5-5 to TRBJ2-1; D not certain. Looked up from germline, CDR1 is SGHKS and CDR2 is YYEKEE (reference sequence). Between the trimmed V and J ends, which lost 1 base and 8 bases, there was a span of 4 bases. The CDR3 is made up of 11 amino acids. CDR3 sequence reads: CASSLSHEQFF. Here the CDR3 DNA reads TGTGCCAGCAGCTTGAGCCATGAGCAGTTCTTC.

The sample holds many counts of this clonotype. The chain recombines TRBV4-1 with TRBJ2-1; D ambiguous. Trimming stripped 0 bases from V and 6 bases from J, with 12 bases between. This CDR3 is built from 15 residues. Germline CDR1 is MGHRA and CDR2 is YSYEKL. CDR3 protein: CASSQDSFRTNEQFF. The CDR3 nucleotides are TGCGCCAGCAGCCAAGACTCGTTTCGGACCAATGAGCAGTTCTTC.

This clonotype was seen repeatedly, ten times or more. J is TRBJ1-6 and V is TRBV25-1; 9 bases line up with TRBD1. The CDR3 extends over 16 amino acids. V gave up 8 bases and J gave up 8 bases; unmatched junction bases: 13. Per germline, CDR1 MGHDK and CDR2 SYGVNS. The CDR3 sequence is CASSVGPGQGYSPLHF. The CDR3 coding sequence is TGTGCCAGCTCAGTCGGCCCGGGACAGGGTTATTCACCCCTCCACTTT.

This clonotype was recorded many times. The V call is TRBV20-1, the J call TRBJ1-3; D gene uncertain. This CDR3 comprises 13 residues. CDR1 DFQATT and CDR2 SNEGSKA come from the germline V gene (reference sequence). The ends were cut back, 0 bases at V and 0 bases at J, with 3 bases in the middle. The CDR3 spells CSARDPSGNTIYF. The CDR3 DNA reads TGCAGTGCTAGAGATCCCTCTGGAAACACCATATATTTT.

This clonotype was seen repeatedly, ten times or more. This chain links TRBV12-3 or TRBV12-4 with TRBJ1-2; 12 positions agree with TRBD1. V was clipped by 2 bases and J by 7 bases; unmatched bases: 5. The CDR3 consists of 15 residues. The CDR3 sequence is CASSLLGTGGSGYTF. CDR3 DNA: TGTGCCAGCAGTTTATTAGGGACAGGGGGCAGTGGCTACACCTTC.

This clonotype was observed many times. The genes are TRBV25-1 and TRBJ2-5; 8 bases map to TRBD2. Trimming cost V 2 bases and J 3 bases; bases outside gene matches: 14. This CDR3 has 18 residues. CDR1 MGHDK and CDR2 SYGVNS come from the germline V gene. CDR3 sequence: CASSENASGPKGEETQYF. The CDR3 DNA is TGTGCCAGCAGTGAAAATGCTAGCGGGCCTAAGGGGGAAGAGACCCAGTACTTC.

This clonotype was observed at least ten times. The chain employs TRBV27 and TRBJ2-7; 10 nucleotides align to TRBD2. The CDR3 consists of 15 residues. Germline assignment: CDR1 MNHEY and CDR2 SMNVEV (reference sequence). Trimming cost V 6 bases and J 4 bases; bases outside gene matches: 9. The CDR3 sequence is CASRQITSGKYEQYF. As DNA, the CDR3 is TGTGCCAGCAGACAGATTACTAGCGGGAAGTACGAGCAGTACTTC.

The rearrangement links TRBV11-3 to TRBJ2-1, with TRBD2 matching over 10 bases. The V gene's germline CDR1 is SGHNT and CDR2 YENEEA. The CDR3 runs 15 residues. J gave up 6 bases and V 5 bases, and 7 bases lay outside the gene matches. In nucleotides, the CDR3 is TGTGCCAGCAGCAAAGCGGGAGGGCGTTTCAATGAGCAGTTCTTC. Translation: CASSKAGGRFNEQFF.

There are many counts of this clonotype. The rearrangement links TRBV20-1 to TRBJ1-2, with D perhaps TRBD1 (6 bases). The CDR3 is made up of 16 amino acids. Trimming removed 0 bases from V and 4 bases from J, with 18 bases in between. Per germline, CDR1 DFQATT and CDR2 SNEGSKA (reference sequence). The CDR3: CSARDGTNVRGYGYTF. The CDR3, as DNA: TGCAGTGCTAGAGACGGGACAAACGTCCGGGGCTATGGCTACACCTTC.

This clonotype was recorded at least ten times. This chain uses TRBV5-1 with TRBJ1-1; D is possibly TRBD1 (5 bases). Per the germline V gene, CDR1 is SGHRS and CDR2 is YFSETQ. V was clipped by 0 bases and J by 3 bases, with 18 bases between them. The CDR3 has 17 residues. This CDR3 is CASSLGDLSGTDTEAFF. Here the CDR3 DNA reads TGCGCCAGCAGCTTGGGGGACCTAAGCGGTACGGACACTGAAGCTTTCTTT.

This chain uses TRBV27 with TRBJ2-7, with D tentatively TRBD1 (5 bases). From germline, CDR1 is MNHEY and CDR2 SMNVEV (reference sequence). The CDR3 spans 13 residues. V was clipped by 2 bases and J by 9 bases, with 14 bases between them. The CDR3 nucleotides read TGTGCCAGCAGTTTAGCAGGGTATGAGGCGCAGTACTTC. Its protein product is CASSLAGYEAQYF.

This chain joins TRBV10-3 and TRBJ1-1, with 10 bases that match TRBD1. Germline V lookup: CDR1 ENHRY, CDR2 SYGVKD. The CDR3 covers 17 residues. Trimming cost V 6 bases and J 0 bases; bases outside gene matches: 10. CDR3 loop: CAIRPPGQGFLNTEAFF. CDR3 sequence (DNA): TGTGCCATCAGACCACCGGGACAGGGGTTCCTGAACACTGAAGCTTTCTTT.

This chain joins TRBV4-1 and TRBJ2-7; the D gene is possibly TRBD1 (5 bases). The CDR3 sequence is 15 residues long. The V gene's germline CDR1 is MGHRA and CDR2 YSYEKL. The ends were cut back, 0 bases at V and 2 bases at J, with 11 bases in the middle. CDR3 sequence (DNA): TGCGCCAGCAGCCAAGAAAGGGGTGTCCCCTACGAGCAGTACTTC. Translating gives CASSQERGVPYEQYF.

This chain uses TRBV12-3 or TRBV12-4 with TRBJ1-1; the D is unclear. Trimming pared 6 bases from V and 3 bases from J, leaving 17 bases between. This CDR3 comprises 15 residues. CDR3 amino acids: CASRNSSEYYTEAFF. Written as DNA, the CDR3 is TGTGCCAGCAGAAACTCCAGTGAATATTACACTGAAGCTTTCTTT.

This clonotype was seen a handful of times. The chain links TRBV9 to TRBJ2-5; D may correspond to TRBD1 or TRBD2 (6 bases each). Germline values: CDR1 SGDLS, CDR2 YYNGEE. This CDR3 is 15 amino acids long. Trimming left V 4 bases short and J 5 bases short, with 18 bases between. The CDR3 reads CASSHMGGVGETQYF. The CDR3 coding sequence is TGTGCCAGCAGCCACATGGGGGGCGTCGGGGAGACCCAGTACTTC.